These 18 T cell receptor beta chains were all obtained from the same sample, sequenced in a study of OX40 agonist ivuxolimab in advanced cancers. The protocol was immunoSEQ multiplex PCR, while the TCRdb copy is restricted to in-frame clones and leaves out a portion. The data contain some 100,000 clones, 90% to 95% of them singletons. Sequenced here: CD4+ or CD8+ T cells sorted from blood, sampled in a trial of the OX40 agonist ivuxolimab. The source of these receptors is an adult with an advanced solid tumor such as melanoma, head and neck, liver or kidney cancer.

The CDR3 DNA sequence: TGTGCCAGCAGCACTGACAGGATCGGAGGCTACACCTTC. Translated, it gives CASSTDRIGGYTF. The chain links TRBV7-9 to TRBJ1-2; D may be TRBD1 (6 bases). The germline gives CDR1 SEHNR, CDR2 FQNEAQ (reference sequence). CDR3 length equals 13 residues. V lost 5 bases, J lost 8 bases, and 15 bases lay in between.

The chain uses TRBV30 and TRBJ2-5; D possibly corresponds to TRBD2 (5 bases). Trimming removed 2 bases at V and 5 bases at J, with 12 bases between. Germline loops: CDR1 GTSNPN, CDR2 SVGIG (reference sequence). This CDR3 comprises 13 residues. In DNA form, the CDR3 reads TGTGCCTGGAGTTCCGACTATCGGGAGACCCAGTACTTC. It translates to CAWSSDYRETQYF.

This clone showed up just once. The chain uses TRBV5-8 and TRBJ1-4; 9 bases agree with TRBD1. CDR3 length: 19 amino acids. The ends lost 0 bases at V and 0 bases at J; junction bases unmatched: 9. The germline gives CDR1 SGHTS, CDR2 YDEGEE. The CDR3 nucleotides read TGTGCCAGCAGCTTGGAATTTGGGGGACAGGGACCAACTAATGAAAAACTGTTTTTT. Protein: CASSLEFGGQGPTNEKLFF.

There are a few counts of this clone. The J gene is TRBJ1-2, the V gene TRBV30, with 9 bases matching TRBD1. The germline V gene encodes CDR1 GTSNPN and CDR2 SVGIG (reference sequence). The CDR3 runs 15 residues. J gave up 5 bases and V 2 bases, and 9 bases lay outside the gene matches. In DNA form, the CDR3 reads TGTGCCTGGAGTACCTACAGGGGGCCGAGGTATGGCTACACCTTC. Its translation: CAWSTYRGPRYGYTF.

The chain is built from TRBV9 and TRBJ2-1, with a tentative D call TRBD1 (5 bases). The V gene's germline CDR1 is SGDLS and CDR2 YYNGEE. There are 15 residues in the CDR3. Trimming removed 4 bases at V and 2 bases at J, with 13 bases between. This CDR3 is CASSLTGFAYNEQFF. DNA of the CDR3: TGTGCCAGCAGCCTCACAGGTTTCGCCTACAATGAGCAGTTCTTC. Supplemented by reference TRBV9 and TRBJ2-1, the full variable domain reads DSGVTQTPKHLITATGQRVTLRCSPRSGDLSVYWYQQSLDQGLQFLIQYYNGEERAKGNILERFSAQQFPDLHSELNLSSLELGDSALYFCASSLTGFAYNEQFFGPGTRLTVL.

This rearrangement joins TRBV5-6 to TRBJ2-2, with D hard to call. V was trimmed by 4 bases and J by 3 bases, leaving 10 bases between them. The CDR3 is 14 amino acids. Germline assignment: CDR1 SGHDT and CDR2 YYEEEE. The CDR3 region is CASSPDSDTGELFF. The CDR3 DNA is TGTGCCAGCAGCCCCGACTCAGACACCGGGGAGCTGTTTTTT.

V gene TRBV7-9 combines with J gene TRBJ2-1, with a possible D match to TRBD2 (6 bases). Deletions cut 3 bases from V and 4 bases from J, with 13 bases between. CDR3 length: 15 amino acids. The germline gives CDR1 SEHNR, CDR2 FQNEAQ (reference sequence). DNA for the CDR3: TGTGCCAGCAGCTTGGAATTAGCGGTTTACAATGAGCAGTTCTTC. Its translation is CASSLELAVYNEQFF.

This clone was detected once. CDR3: CASSLGHHTEAFF. The CDR3, as DNA: TGTGCCAGCAGCTTGGGGCATCACACTGAAGCTTTCTTT. The chain is built from TRBV5-5 and TRBJ1-1; D gene unclear. V was shortened by 0 bases and J by 3 bases, with 6 bases between the two germline ends. Germline V lookup: CDR1 SGHKS, CDR2 YYEKEE (reference sequence). This CDR3 comprises 13 residues.

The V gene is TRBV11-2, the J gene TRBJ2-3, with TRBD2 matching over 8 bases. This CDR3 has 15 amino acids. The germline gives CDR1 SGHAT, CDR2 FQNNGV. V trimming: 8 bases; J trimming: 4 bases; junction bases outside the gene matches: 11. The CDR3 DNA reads TGTGCCAGCGGTCCCTTTAGCGGGAATTCAGATACGCAGTATTTT. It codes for CASGPFSGNSDTQYF.

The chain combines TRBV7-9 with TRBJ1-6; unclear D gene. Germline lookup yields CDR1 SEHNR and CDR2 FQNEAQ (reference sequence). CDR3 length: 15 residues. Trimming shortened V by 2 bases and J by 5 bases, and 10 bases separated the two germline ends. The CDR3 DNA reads TGTGCCAGCAGCTTATATCGCGAAAATAATTCACCCCTCCACTTT. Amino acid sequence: CASSLYRENNSPLHF.

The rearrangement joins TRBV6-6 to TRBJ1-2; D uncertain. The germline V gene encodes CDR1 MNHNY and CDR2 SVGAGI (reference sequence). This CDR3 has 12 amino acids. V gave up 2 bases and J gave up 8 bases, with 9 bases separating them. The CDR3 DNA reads TGTGCCAGCAGTTACGAGGGTTTGGGCTACACCTTC. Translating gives CASSYEGLGYTF.

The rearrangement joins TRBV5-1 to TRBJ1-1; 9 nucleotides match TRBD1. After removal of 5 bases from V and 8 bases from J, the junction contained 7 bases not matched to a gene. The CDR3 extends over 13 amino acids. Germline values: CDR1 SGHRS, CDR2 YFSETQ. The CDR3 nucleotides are TGCGCCAGCAGTAGTGCCGGGACAGGGGAAGCTTTCTTT. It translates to CASSSAGTGEAFF.

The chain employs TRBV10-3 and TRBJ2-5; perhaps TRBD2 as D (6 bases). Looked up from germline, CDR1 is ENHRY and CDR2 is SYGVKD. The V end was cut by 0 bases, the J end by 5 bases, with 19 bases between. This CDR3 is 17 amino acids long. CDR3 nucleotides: TGTGCCATCAGTGAGTCGTTAGGACTCAGGGCGGGGGAGACCCAGTACTTC. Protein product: CAISESLGLRAGETQYF.

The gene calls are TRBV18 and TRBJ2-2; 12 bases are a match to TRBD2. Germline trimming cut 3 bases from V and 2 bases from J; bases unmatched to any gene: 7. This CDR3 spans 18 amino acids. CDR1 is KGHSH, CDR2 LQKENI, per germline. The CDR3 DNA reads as TGTGCCAGCTCACCCATTGGGACTAGCGGGCAAAACACCGGGGAGCTGTTTTTT. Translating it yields CASSPIGTSGQNTGELFF.

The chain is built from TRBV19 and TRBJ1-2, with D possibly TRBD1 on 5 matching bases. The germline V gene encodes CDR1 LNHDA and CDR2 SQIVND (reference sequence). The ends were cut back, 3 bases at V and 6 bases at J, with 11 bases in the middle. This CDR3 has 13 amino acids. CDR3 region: CASSIRRGDGYTF. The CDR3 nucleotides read TGTGCCAGTAGTATTCGCAGAGGGGATGGCTACACCTTC. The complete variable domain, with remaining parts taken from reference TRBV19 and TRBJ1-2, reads DGGITQSPKYLFRKEGQNVTLSCEQNLNHDAMYWYRQDPGQGLRLIYYSQIVNDFQKGDIAEGYSVSREKKESFPLTVTSAQKNPTAFYLCASSIRRGDGYTFGSGTRLTVV.

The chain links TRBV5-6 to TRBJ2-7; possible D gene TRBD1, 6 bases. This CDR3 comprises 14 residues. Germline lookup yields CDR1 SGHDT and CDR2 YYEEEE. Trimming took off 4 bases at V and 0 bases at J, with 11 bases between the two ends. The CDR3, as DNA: TGTGCCAGCAGCGGGGACAATCTCTCCTACGAGCAGTACTTC. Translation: CASSGDNLSYEQYF. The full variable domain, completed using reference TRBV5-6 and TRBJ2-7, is DAGVTQSPTHLIKTRGQQVTLRCSPKSGHDTVSWYQQALGQGPQFIFQYYEEEERQRGNFPDRFSGHQFPNYSSELNVNALLLGDSALYLCASSGDNLSYEQYFGPGTRLTVT.

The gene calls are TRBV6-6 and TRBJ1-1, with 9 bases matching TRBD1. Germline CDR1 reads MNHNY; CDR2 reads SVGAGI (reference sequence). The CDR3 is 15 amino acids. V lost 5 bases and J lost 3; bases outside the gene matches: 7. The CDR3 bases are TGTGCCAGCAGTCCGGGACAGGGCGCGGACACTGAAGCTTTCTTT. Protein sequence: CASSPGQGADTEAFF.

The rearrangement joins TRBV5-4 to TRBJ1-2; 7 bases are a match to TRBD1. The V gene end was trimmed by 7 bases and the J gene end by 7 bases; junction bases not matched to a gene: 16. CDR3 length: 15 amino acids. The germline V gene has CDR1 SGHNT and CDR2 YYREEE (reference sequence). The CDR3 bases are TGTGCCAGCGGGATACAGGGGTTAACTATAGGTGGCTACACCTTC. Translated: CASGIQGLTIGGYTF.